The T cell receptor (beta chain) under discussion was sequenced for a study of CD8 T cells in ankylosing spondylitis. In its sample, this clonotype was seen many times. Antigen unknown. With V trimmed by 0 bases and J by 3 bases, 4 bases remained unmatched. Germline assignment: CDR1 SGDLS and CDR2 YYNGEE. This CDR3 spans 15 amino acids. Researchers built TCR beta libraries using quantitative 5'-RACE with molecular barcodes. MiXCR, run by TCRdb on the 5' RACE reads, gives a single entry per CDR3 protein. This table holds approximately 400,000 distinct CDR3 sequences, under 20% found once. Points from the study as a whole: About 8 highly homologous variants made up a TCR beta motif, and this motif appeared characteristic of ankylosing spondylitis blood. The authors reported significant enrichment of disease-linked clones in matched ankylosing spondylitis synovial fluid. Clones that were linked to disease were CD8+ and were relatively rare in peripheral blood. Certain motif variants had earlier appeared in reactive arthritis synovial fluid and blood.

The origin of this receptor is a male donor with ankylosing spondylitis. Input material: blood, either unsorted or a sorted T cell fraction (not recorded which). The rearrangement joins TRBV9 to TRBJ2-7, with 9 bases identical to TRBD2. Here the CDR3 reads CASSVGLAGNYEQYF. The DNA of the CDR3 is TGTGCCAGCAGCGTAGGCCTAGCGGGGAACTACGAGCAGTACTTC.